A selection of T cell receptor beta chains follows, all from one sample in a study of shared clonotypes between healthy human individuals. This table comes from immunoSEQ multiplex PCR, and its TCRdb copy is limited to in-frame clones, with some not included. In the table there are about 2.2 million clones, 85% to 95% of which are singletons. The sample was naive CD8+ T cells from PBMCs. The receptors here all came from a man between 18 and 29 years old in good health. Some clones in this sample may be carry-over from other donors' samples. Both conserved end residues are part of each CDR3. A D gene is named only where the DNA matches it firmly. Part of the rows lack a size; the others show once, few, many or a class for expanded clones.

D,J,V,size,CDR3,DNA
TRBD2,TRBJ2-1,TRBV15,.,CATSSPLAGGYNEQFF,TGTGCCACCAGCAGCCCGCTAGCGGGAGGCTACAATGAGCAGTTCTTC
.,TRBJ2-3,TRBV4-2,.,CASSPTTGTDTQYF,TGTGCCAGCAGCCCCACTACAGGGACAGATACGCAGTATTTT
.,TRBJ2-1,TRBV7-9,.,CASSVQTGTSYNEQFF,TGTGCCAGCAGCGTACAAACCGGGACTTCTTACAATGAGCAGTTCTTC
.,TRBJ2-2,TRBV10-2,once,CASIAENTGELFF,TGCGCCAGCATAGCAGAAAACACCGGGGAGCTGTTTTTT
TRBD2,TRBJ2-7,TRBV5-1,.,CASSLIAGGPEQYF,TGCGCCAGCAGCTTAATCGCGGGAGGGCCCGAGCAGTACTTC
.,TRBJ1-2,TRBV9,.,CASSVGLYYGYTF,TGTGCCAGCAGCGTAGGGCTGTACTATGGCTACACCTTC
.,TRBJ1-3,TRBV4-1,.,CASSQDRGPGNTIYF,TGCGCCAGCAGCCAAGACCGAGGACCCGGAAACACCATATATTTT
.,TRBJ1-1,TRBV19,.,CASSIWTLNTEAFF,TGTGCCAGTAGTATATGGACACTGAACACTGAAGCTTTCTTT
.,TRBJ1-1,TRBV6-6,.,CASSYGGENYEAFF,TGTGCCAGCAGTTACGGGGGAGAGAACTATGAAGCTTTCTTT
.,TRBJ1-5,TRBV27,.,CASSLFGGDQPQHF,TGTGCCAGCAGTTTATTTGGGGGTGATCAGCCCCAGCATTTT
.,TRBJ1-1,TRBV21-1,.,CASSNEQGEAFF,TGTGCCAGCAGCAACGAACAGGGGGAAGCTTTCTTT
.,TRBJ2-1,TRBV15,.,CATSRDRGTYNEQFF,TGTGCCACCAGCAGAGATCGAGGTACCTACAATGAGCAGTTCTTC
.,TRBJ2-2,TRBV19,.,CASIEDVTGELFF,TGTGCCAGTATCGAGGACGTAACCGGGGAGCTGTTTTTT
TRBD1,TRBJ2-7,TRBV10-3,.,CAISEFGTGGYEQYF,TGTGCCATCAGTGAGTTTGGAACAGGGGGCTACGAGCAGTACTTC
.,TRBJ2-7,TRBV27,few,CASSPLDRTYEQYF,TGTGCCAGCAGTCCCCTCGACAGGACATACGAGCAGTACTTC
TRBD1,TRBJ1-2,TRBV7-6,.,CASSLLGQGGYGYTF,TGTGCCAGCAGCTTATTAGGACAGGGAGGCTATGGCTACACCTTC
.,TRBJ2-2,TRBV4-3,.,CASSQGGGNTGELFF,TGCGCCAGCAGCCAAGGAGGGGGGAACACCGGGGAGCTGTTTTTT
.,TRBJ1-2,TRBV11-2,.,CASSQGGTDPYGYTF,TGTGCCAGCAGCCAGGGAGGAACGGACCCCTATGGCTACACCTTC
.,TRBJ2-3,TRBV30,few,CAWNQLGGADTQYF,TGTGCCTGGAACCAGTTGGGTGGAGCAGATACGCAGTATTTT
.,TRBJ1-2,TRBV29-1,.,CRGRTANWDTF,TGCAGGGGTAGGACCGCCAATTGGGACACCTTC
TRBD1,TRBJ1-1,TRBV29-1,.,CSVETGGRRAFF,TGCAGCGTTGAAACAGGGGGGCGGAGAGCTTTCTTT
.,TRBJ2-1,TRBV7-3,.,CASSLTGGGYNEQFF,TGTGCCAGCAGCTTAACAGGAGGGGGCTACAATGAGCAGTTCTTC
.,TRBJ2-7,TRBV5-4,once,CASSPLGEGKWVYEQYF,TGTGCCAGCAGCCCCCTCGGAGAGGGGAAATGGGTCTACGAGCAGTACTTC
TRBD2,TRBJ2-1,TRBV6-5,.,CASSQREGPYNEQFF,TGTGCCAGCAGTCAGCGGGAGGGTCCCTACAATGAGCAGTTCTTC